This is a list of T cell receptor beta chains from one sample in a study of identifying expanded T cells in peripheral blood. Here immunoSEQ multiplex PCR was the method, and the copy in TCRdb shows in-frame clones only, minus some. This sample yields approximately 110,000 clones, of which more than 85% are seen a single time; roughly 17% belongs to the top ten. The material sequenced was blood. The receptor set was obtained from a person aged 18 to 75 in good health. Both conserved end residues are part of each CDR3. The D gene is left open where the match is weak. Where a row states a size, it is once, few, many or the class of an expanded clone; other rows omit it.

NA	NA	TRBV12-5	TRBJ1-5	CASGSQGTQYSNQPQHF	TGTGCTAGTGGTTCCCAGGGGACACAGTATAGCAATCAGCCCCAGCATTTT
TRBD2	NA	TRBV2	TRBJ2-3	CAGPAGPALTQYF	TGTGCCGGTCCAGCGGGGCCCGCACTGACGCAGTATTTT
NA	few	TRBV5-1	TRBJ1-1	CASSSAHSFPMNTEAFF	TGCGCCAGCAGCTCCGCTCACAGCTTTCCTATGAACACTGAAGCTTTCTTT
NA	NA	TRBV19	TRBJ1-4	CASSTLRGQGFEKLFF	TGTGCCAGTAGTACTCTGCGGGGGCAGGGGTTTGAAAAACTGTTTTTT
NA	NA	TRBV6-5	TRBJ2-2	CASSYSGRYTGELFF	TGTGCCAGCAGTTACTCTGGGAGGTACACCGGGGAGCTGTTTTTT
NA	NA	TRBV10-3	TRBJ2-2	CAISPGQGSGGTTGELFF	TGTGCCATCAGTCCCGGACAGGGAAGCGGGGGGACCACCGGGGAGCTGTTTTTT
NA	NA	TRBV5-4	TRBJ1-1	CASSLATQPSVAFF	TGTGCCAGCAGCTTGGCGACGCAGCCCTCCGTGGCTTTCTTT
NA	NA	TRBV10-3	TRBJ1-1	CAISESSLNTEAFF	TGTGCCATCAGTGAGTCTTCGCTAAACACTGAAGCTTTCTTT
NA	NA	TRBV19	TRBJ2-2	CASSMRGGTGELFF	TGTGCCAGTAGTATGAGGGGCGGGACCGGGGAGCTGTTTTTT
NA	NA	TRBV30	TRBJ2-4	CAWSVRVNLAKNIQYF	TGTGCCTGGAGTGTAAGGGTAAATCTAGCCAAAAACATTCAGTACTTC
TRBD2	NA	TRBV9	TRBJ2-2	CASSDVSSGGPTGELFF	TGTGCCAGCAGCGACGTGAGTAGCGGGGGACCCACCGGGGAGCTGTTTTTT
TRBD1	NA	TRBV30	TRBJ2-7	CAWSDRGTYEQYF	TGTGCCTGGAGTGACAGGGGAACCTACGAGCAGTACTTC
NA	NA	TRBV30	TRBJ1-2	CAWSVSLGYTF	TGTGCCTGGAGTGTTTCCCTTGGCTACACCTTC
NA	NA	TRBV5-1	TRBJ1-6	CASSSRVGNSPLHF	TGCGCCAGCAGCAGCAGGGTCGGCAATTCACCCCTCCACTTT
NA	NA	TRBV4-3	TRBJ1-2	CASSQSGHLENYGYTF	TGCGCCAGCAGCCAATCGGGTCATCTGGAGAACTATGGCTACACCTTC
NA	NA	TRBV7-2	TRBJ1-3	CASSLVRGSTSGNTIYF	TGTGCCAGCAGCTTAGTCAGGGGATCGACCTCTGGAAACACCATATATTTT
TRBD1	NA	TRBV29-1	TRBJ2-5	CSVEEYRGGGETQYF	TGCAGCGTTGAAGAGTACAGGGGTGGCGGGGAGACCCAGTACTTC
NA	few	TRBV15	TRBJ1-4	CATSYSGSNEKLFF	TGTGCCACCAGCTACTCGGGATCTAATGAAAAACTGTTTTTT
NA	NA	TRBV28	TRBJ1-4	CASSRGRNEKLFF	TGTGCCAGCAGTAGGGGGAGAAATGAAAAACTGTTTTTT
NA	NA	TRBV7-9	TRBJ2-5	CASSLGNRETQYF	TGTGCCAGCAGCTTAGGCAACAGGGAGACCCAGTACTTC
TRBD2	NA	TRBV29-1	TRBJ2-2	CSVRTSGGWADTGELFF	TGCAGCGTTCGGACTAGCGGGGGGTGGGCGGACACCGGGGAGCTGTTTTTT
NA	NA	TRBV19	TRBJ1-4	CASRPNPGEKLFF	TGTGCCAGTAGGCCGAACCCGGGCGAAAAACTGTTTTTT
TRBD2	NA	TRBV4-3	TRBJ2-5	CASSQDGASGAETQYF	TGCGCCAGCAGCCAAGATGGGGCTAGCGGGGCTGAGACCCAGTACTTC
NA	NA	TRBV18	TRBJ2-5	CASSPPAYPGTQYF	TGTGCCAGCTCACCCCCGGCGTACCCCGGGACCCAGTACTTC
NA	NA	TRBV4-2	TRBJ2-3	CASSQEGGGGADTQYF	TGTGCCAGCAGCCAAGAGGGGGGCGGGGGTGCAGATACGCAGTATTTT
TRBD1	once	TRBV15	TRBJ1-2	CATSRYGTGEGYTF	TGTGCCACCAGCAGGTACGGGACAGGGGAAGGCTACACCTTC
TRBD1	NA	TRBV12-5	TRBJ1-3	CASGLYSGTGPEGNTIYF	TGTGCTAGTGGTTTGTACTCCGGGACAGGGCCTGAGGGAAACACCATATATTTT
NA	NA	TRBV4-3	TRBJ2-7	CASSQGLFYEQYF	TGCGCCAGCAGCCAGGGGCTGTTTTACGAGCAGTACTTC
NA	NA	TRBV5-5	TRBJ2-5	CASSLVPGAETQYF	TGTGCCAGCAGCTTGGTCCCAGGGGCAGAGACCCAGTACTTC
NA	NA	TRBV5-3	TRBJ2-7	CARSHAGAENHEQYF	TGTGCCAGAAGCCATGCCGGGGCCGAGAATCACGAGCAGTACTTC
NA	NA	TRBV4-3	TRBJ2-2	CASSQDRDTGELFF	TGCGCCAGCAGCCAAGACAGGGATACCGGGGAGCTGTTTTTT
NA	NA	TRBV5-1	TRBJ2-5	CASSLGGQASKETQYF	TGCGCCAGCAGCTTGGGGGGACAAGCCTCTAAAGAGACCCAGTACTTC
NA	few	TRBV28	TRBJ1-5	CASSLIGRNQPQHF	TGTGCCAGCAGTTTGATCGGTCGCAATCAGCCCCAGCATTTT
TRBD1	NA	TRBV5-1	TRBJ2-2	CASSLTGDLNTGELFF	TGCGCCAGCAGTTTGACAGGGGACTTGAACACCGGGGAGCTGTTTTTT
TRBD1	NA	TRBV11-2	TRBJ2-7	CASSLGAGTGVLEQYF	TGTGCCAGCAGCTTAGGGGCCGGGACAGGGGTCCTCGAGCAGTACTTC
NA	NA	TRBV6-5	TRBJ2-5	CASSLRETQYF	TGTGCCAGCAGTCTTCGGGAGACCCAGTACTTC
NA	NA	TRBV7-2	TRBJ1-2	CASSSRAQKHYGYTF	TGTGCCAGCAGCTCCCGGGCCCAGAAGCACTATGGCTACACCTTC
NA	NA	TRBV7-9	TRBJ2-7	CASSSGGLPYEQYF	TGTGCCAGCAGCTCGGGTGGTCTCCCCTACGAGCAGTACTTC
NA	NA	TRBV13	TRBJ2-7	CASSSATGTPRRAYEQYF	TGTGCCAGCAGCTCGGCTACCGGGACACCAAGGAGGGCCTACGAGCAGTACTTC
NA	NA	TRBV28	TRBJ1-5	CASSDQPQHF	TGTGCCAGCAGTGATCAGCCCCAGCATTTT
TRBD1	NA	TRBV5-6	TRBJ1-1	CASSSQTGGISDEAFF	TGTGCCAGCAGCTCCCAGACAGGGGGCATTAGCGATGAAGCTTTCTTT
TRBD1	NA	TRBV7-2	TRBJ2-5	CASSRNRGQETQYF	TGTGCCAGCAGCCGTAACAGGGGGCAAGAGACCCAGTACTTC
NA	NA	TRBV7-8	TRBJ1-2	CASSFLDYGYTF	TGTGCCAGCAGCTTCCTGGACTATGGCTACACCTTC
NA	NA	TRBV29-1	TRBJ2-7	CSVVVGYEQYF	TGCAGCGTTGTCGTGGGGTACGAGCAGTACTTC
NA	once	TRBV19	TRBJ1-2	CASSSGSRYGYTF	TGTGCCAGTTCCTCAGGGTCCAGATATGGCTACACCTTC
TRBD1	NA	TRBV11-2	TRBJ2-5	CASSPPTGGAGETQYF	TGTGCCAGCAGCCCGCCCACAGGGGGAGCGGGAGAGACCCAGTACTTC
NA	NA	TRBV4-3	TRBJ1-1	CASSPTGVNTEAFF	TGCGCCAGCAGCCCCACAGGCGTTAACACTGAAGCTTTCTTT
NA	NA	TRBV18	TRBJ2-6	CASPRSVGSGANVLTF	TGTGCCAGCCCCCGGTCTGTGGGGTCTGGGGCCAACGTCCTGACTTTC
NA	NA	TRBV2	TRBJ1-1	CASTLDTNTEAFF	TGTGCCAGCACCCTGGACACGAACACTGAAGCTTTCTTT
NA	NA	TRBV2	TRBJ2-3	CASRAAYEGTDTQYF	TGTGCCAGCAGGGCCGCTTATGAAGGCACAGATACGCAGTATTTT
TRBD1	NA	TRBV19	TRBJ1-6	CASSDRDNSPLHF	TGTGCCAGTAGCGACAGGGATAATTCACCCCTCCACTTT
TRBD1	NA	TRBV4-1	TRBJ1-4	CASRRTGEGEKLFF	TGCGCCAGCAGAAGGACAGGGGAGGGTGAAAAACTGTTTTTT
NA	NA	TRBV4-3	TRBJ2-7	CASSPDLDGAYEQYF	TGCGCCAGCAGCCCAGACCTCGACGGAGCCTACGAGCAGTACTTC
TRBD2	NA	TRBV5-1	TRBJ2-2	CASSSIPTSGGAANTGELFF	TGCGCCAGCAGCTCTATCCCAACTAGCGGGGGGGCGGCGAACACCGGGGAGCTGTTTTTT